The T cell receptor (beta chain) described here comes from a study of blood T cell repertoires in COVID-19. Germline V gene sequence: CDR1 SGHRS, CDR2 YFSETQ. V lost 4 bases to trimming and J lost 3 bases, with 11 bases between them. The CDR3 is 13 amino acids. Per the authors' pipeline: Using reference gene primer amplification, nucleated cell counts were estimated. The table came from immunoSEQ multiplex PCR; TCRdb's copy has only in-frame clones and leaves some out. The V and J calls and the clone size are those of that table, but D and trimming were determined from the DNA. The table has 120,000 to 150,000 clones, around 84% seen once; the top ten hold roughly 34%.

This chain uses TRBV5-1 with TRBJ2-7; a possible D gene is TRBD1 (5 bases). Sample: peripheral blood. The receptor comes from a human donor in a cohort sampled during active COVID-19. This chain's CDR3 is CASSRGQDYEQYF. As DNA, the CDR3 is TGCGCCAGCAGCCGTGGACAAGACTACGAGCAGTACTTC.